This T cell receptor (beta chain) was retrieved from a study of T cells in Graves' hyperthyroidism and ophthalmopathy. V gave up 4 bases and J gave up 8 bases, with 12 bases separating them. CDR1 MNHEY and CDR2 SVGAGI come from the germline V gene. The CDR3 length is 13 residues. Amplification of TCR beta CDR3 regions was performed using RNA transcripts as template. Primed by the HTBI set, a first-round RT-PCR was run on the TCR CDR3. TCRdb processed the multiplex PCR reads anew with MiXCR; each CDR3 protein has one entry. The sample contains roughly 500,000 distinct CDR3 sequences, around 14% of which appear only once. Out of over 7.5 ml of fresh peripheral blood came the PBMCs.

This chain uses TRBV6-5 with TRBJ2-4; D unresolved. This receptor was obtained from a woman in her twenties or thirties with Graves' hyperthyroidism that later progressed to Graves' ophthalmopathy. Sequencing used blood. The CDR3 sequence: CASSSRRIDIQYF. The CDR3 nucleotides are TGTGCCAGCAGTTCGCGCCGTATAGACATTCAGTACTTC.